The source of this T cell receptor beta chain is a study of T cells in Graves' hyperthyroidism and ophthalmopathy. Study-level findings and limits: From stable hyperthyroidism, ophthalmopathy was separated by a 13 V-J model. Most clonotypes that expanded in the thyroid above 0.001 also showed up in blood.

Amplification yielded TCR beta CDR3 regions, with RNA transcripts as the source. TCR CDR3 underwent first-round RT-PCR with the HTBI primer set. TCRdb reprocessed the multiplex PCR reads via MiXCR and lists one record per CDR3 protein. Among nearly 600,000 distinct CDR3 sequences listed, approximately 14% were seen once. CDR1 is MNHEY, CDR2 SVGEGT, per germline. The CDR3 consists of 15 residues. V was shortened by 2 bases and J by 1 base, with 9 bases between the two germline ends. Diagnostic assessment was based on clinical symptoms, serum thyroxine and TRAb, thyroid ultrasound and orbital computed tomography. A remark on this clonotype: Its antigen is not known.

The V call is TRBV6-2 or TRBV6-3, the J call TRBJ1-5; D might be TRBD1 (6 bases). The source is a woman aged 18-30 years with Graves' ophthalmopathy. Material for sequencing was blood. CDR3 amino acids: CASSYGRGSNQPQHF. The CDR3 DNA follows: TGTGCCAGCAGTTACGGGAGGGGGAGCAATCAGCCCCAGCATTTT.